This T cell receptor beta chain originates from a study of beta chain features in type 1 diabetes (dated by TCRdb to 2017 to 2018). At the level of the whole study: Mean age, gender distribution, total cell number and subset yield were not different between patients and healthy donors. Naive and central memory subsets were obtained from all 30 or so donors, but regulatory and stem cell-like memory subsets were isolated from only 8 patients and roughly 8 healthy donors. A total of approximately 100 million sorted cells were examined across all samples, and the number of cells per subset was strongly correlated with RNA yield. The study compared the TCRB repertoires of sorted circulating CD4+ T cell subsets in recently diagnosed type 1 diabetes patients with those in matched healthy donors.

Each donor gave one peripheral blood draw, averaging around 0.11 L, which was collected into heparinised tubes. A BD FACSAria II and a panel including CD45RO, CCR7, CD25, CD127, CD95 and CD27 were used to sort naive, central memory, regulatory and stem cell-like memory CD4+ T cells. Purity was above 95% for every sorted population. PBMCs were separated immediately by Lymphoprep density gradient centrifugation and were stained directly, without being cultured. Samples were stained and sorted in pairs, with one healthy donor and one patient per experiment, so that batch effects were minimized. Study-wide findings and limitations: Naive, central memory and regulatory TCRB repertoires appeared more similar among patients than among healthy donors. In all four CD4+ subsets, TCRB CDR3 length was moderately but significantly shorter in type 1 diabetes patients. Shorter templates might be favored by PCR, yet because patient and control samples were amplified and corrected together, any such skew would affect both groups equally. Because cDNA was sequenced instead of genomic DNA, activated cells with high expression could be over-represented, although the groups did not differ in activation or CD3 levels. Patients with type 1 diabetes made fewer insertions and deleted more nucleotides at VDJ recombination sites, implying thymic rearrangement abnormalities. Because the HLA sub-analyses included only small numbers of individuals, any influence of HLA type on TCRB rearrangement was left unresolved.

The High Capacity cDNA Reverse Transcription Kit was used to reverse transcribe all of the isolated RNA, meaning that expressed TCRB transcripts were what got sequenced. Naive, central memory and regulatory T cell samples underwent deep immunoSEQ sequencing, averaging around 3.7 million total reads per sample. After sorted cells were lysed in RLT buffer, RNA was extracted with DNase-treated RNeasy Micro or Mini kits, with the choice depending on cell number. Each cell subset was processed separately to prevent cross-contamination, with patient and healthy donor samples processed together. Using the immunoSEQ multiplex PCR, TCRB sequences were amplified from cDNA into 87-bp fragments spanning the CDR3 region. Amplicons were sequenced on the Illumina HiSeq platform. Turning to the authors' computational methods: Synthetic template baselines were used to correct PCR bias computationally, reads within Hamming distance 2 were collapsed together, and singletons that could not be merged were discarded. Reads were aligned against IMGT to assign V, D and J genes, CDR3 length and insertions or deletions at six rearrangement sites. Within each subset, clonotype counts were normalized to sorted cell number, after which true diversity and Gini coefficients were computed with the tcR R package. The overlap coefficient, calculated on TCRB nucleotide sequences, was used to measure repertoire sharing. TCRdb took over this immuneACCESS table, retaining in-frame rearrangements with V and J assigned. Such tables are incomplete; in checked studies, under half of the missing clones stem from an unresolved V gene, and the remainder is unexplained. The V and J calls and clone size were taken over from that table, and D and trimming were inferred from the DNA. Across this sample there are over 40,000 clones, with 66% seen only once. Roughly 2.2% of the sample rests with the top ten.

On this clone: The specificity of this receptor is unknown. Base qualities are missing; no much larger clone stands one base away.

From cysteine to phenylalanine, the CDR3 is 14 amino acids long. Only the CDR3 DNA is retained, 42 bases long and in frame from the first base. The germline V gene specifies SGHRS as CDR1 and YFSETQ as CDR2. The junction shows trimming of 4 bases on V and 3 bases on J, plus 13 bases between the germline ends. The chain is assembled from TRBV5-1 and TRBJ1-1; a tentative D match to TRBD1 spans 6 bases. The TCR sequence derives from a woman younger than 30 with type 1 diabetes. The specimen was Tregs from blood. This sample's cell subset or site label indicates: regulatory CD4+ T cells. The CDR3 amino acid sequence is: CASSPREGDTEAFF. At the DNA level, the sequence is TGCGCCAGCAGCCCGAGGGAGGGGGACACTGAAGCTTTCTTT.